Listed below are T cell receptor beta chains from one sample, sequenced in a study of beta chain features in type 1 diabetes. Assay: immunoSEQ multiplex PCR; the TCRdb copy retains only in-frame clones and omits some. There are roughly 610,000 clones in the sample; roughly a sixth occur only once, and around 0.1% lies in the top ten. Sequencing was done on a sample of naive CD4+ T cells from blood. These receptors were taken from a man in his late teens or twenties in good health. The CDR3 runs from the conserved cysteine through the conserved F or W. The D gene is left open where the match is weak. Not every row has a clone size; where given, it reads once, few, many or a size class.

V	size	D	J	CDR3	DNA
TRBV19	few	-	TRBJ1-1	CASSIRSDEAAFF	TGTGCCAGTAGTATCCGCTCAGACGAGGCGGCTTTCTTT
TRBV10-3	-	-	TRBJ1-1	CAIRPTQGMNTEAFF	TGTGCCATCCGGCCAACCCAGGGGATGAACACTGAAGCTTTCTTT
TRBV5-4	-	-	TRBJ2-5	CASSLASSGRETQYF	TGTGCCAGCAGCTTGGCCAGTAGTGGGAGAGAGACCCAGTACTTC
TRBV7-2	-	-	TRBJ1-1	CASSPSIVRTEAFF	TGTGCCAGCAGCCCCTCAATAGTGAGGACTGAAGCTTTCTTT
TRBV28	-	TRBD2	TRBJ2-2	CASSLVGLAANTGELFF	TGTGCCAGCAGTTTGGTGGGACTAGCGGCGAACACCGGGGAGCTGTTTTTT
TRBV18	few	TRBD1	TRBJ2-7	CASSPLPARGTGYSYEQYF	TGTGCCAGCTCACCACTACCTGCTCGAGGGACAGGGTATTCCTACGAGCAGTACTTC
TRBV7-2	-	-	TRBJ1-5	CASSLTGSNQPQHF	TGTGCCAGCAGCTTAACAGGGAGCAATCAGCCCCAGCATTTT
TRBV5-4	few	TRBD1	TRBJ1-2	CASSLGDRAGYTF	TGTGCCAGCAGCTTGGGGGACAGGGCAGGCTACACCTTC
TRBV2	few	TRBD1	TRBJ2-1	CASSPRPRQGAPYNEQFF	TGTGCCAGCAGTCCCCGGCCCAGACAGGGTGCGCCCTACAATGAGCAGTTCTTC
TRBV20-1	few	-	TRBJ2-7	CSASIWGEQYF	TGCAGTGCTAGTATTTGGGGCGAGCAGTACTTC
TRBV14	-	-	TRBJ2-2	CASSQDLRSGELFF	TGTGCCAGCAGCCAAGATCTACGTTCCGGGGAGCTGTTTTTT
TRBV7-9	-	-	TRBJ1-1	CASSLRSSGHNTEAFF	TGTGCCAGCAGCCTCCGGTCCTCAGGACACAACACTGAAGCTTTCTTT
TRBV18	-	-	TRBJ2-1	CASSPVKVPERNNEQFF	TGTGCCAGCTCACCCGTGAAGGTCCCCGAACGGAACAATGAGCAGTTCTTC
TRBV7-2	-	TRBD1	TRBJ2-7	CASSQGDRGPYEQYF	TGCGCCAGCAGCCAAGGGGACAGAGGCCCCTACGAGCAGTACTTC
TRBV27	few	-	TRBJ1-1	CASSPSGRTEAFF	TGTGCCAGCAGCCCATCCGGACGCACTGAAGCTTTCTTT
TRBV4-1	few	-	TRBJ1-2	CASTLLRGSYGYTF	TGCGCCAGCACCCTTCTACGGGGTAGCTATGGCTACACCTTC
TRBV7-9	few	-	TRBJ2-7	CASSRKGTYEQYF	TGTGCCAGCAGCCGAAAGGGGACCTACGAGCAGTACTTC
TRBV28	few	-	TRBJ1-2	CVVTAYYGYTF	TGTGTTGTGACAGCTTACTATGGCTACACCTTC
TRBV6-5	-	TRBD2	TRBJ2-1	CASRPAGWDNEQFF	TGTGCCAGCAGACCAGCGGGATGGGACAATGAGCAGTTCTTC
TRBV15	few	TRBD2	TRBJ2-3	CATSRALAGGTDTQYF	TGTGCCACCAGCAGGGCACTAGCGGGAGGCACAGATACGCAGTATTTT
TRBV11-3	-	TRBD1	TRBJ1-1	CASSRDRDTEAFF	TGTGCCAGCAGCCGGGACAGAGACACTGAAGCTTTCTTT
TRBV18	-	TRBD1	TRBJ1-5	CASSRLTGGHNQPQHF	TGTGCCAGCTCACGGCTCACAGGGGGCCACAATCAGCCCCAGCATTTT
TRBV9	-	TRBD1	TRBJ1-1	CASSELSRGFGTEAFF	TGTGCCAGCAGCGAGTTATCCAGGGGGTTTGGGACTGAAGCTTTCTTT
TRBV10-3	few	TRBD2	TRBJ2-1	CAISGGGGLGSEQFF	TGTGCCATCAGTGGAGGCGGGGGGCTTGGAAGCGAGCAGTTCTTC
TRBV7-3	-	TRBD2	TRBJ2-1	CASSLTSGGNYNEQFF	TGTGCCAGCAGCTTAACGAGCGGGGGCAACTACAATGAGCAGTTCTTC
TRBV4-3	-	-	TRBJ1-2	CASSQQNFNYGYTF	TGCGCCAGCAGCCAACAGAATTTTAACTACGGCTACACCTTC
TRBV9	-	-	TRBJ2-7	CASSVGVRGSYEQYF	TGTGCCAGCAGCGTAGGGGTGAGGGGCTCCTACGAGCAGTACTTC
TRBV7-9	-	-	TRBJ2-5	CASSLLPGETQYF	TGTGCCAGCAGCCTACTCCCCGGGGAGACCCAGTACTTC
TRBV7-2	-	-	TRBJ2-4	CASSQSGAKNIQYF	TGTGCCAGCAGCCAGTCCGGGGCCAAAAACATTCAGTACTTC
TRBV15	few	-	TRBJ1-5	CATSREQTQPQHF	TGTGCCACCAGCAGGGAACAGACCCAGCCCCAGCATTTT
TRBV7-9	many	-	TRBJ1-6	CASSPHTGVGNSPLHF	TGTGCCAGCAGCCCCCACACCGGCGTTGGGAATTCACCCCTCCACTTT
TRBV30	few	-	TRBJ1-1	CAWISAGLLEAFF	TGTGCCTGGATTTCGGCAGGCCTTCTTGAAGCTTTCTTT
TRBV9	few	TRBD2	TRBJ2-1	CASSVQGWTSGRNEQFF	TGTGCCAGCAGCGTCCAGGGGTGGACTAGCGGGAGAAATGAGCAGTTCTTC
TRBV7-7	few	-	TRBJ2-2	CASSFRQAPTGELFF	TGTGCCAGCAGCTTCAGACAGGCGCCCACCGGGGAGCTGTTTTTT
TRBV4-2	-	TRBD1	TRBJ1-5	CASSHGRGIGQPQHF	TGTGCCAGCAGCCACGGCAGGGGGATAGGACAGCCCCAGCATTTT
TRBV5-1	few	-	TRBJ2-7	CASSRAGQGTAYEQYF	TGCGCCAGCAGCCGTGCCGGGCAGGGCACGGCCTACGAGCAGTACTTC
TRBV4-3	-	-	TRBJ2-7	CASSQDWAYPYEQYF	TGCGCCAGCAGCCAAGATTGGGCATACCCCTACGAGCAGTACTTC
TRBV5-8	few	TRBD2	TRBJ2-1	CASTLGLAGGSSYNEQFF	TGTGCCAGCACCCTGGGACTAGCGGGGGGGAGCTCCTACAATGAGCAGTTCTTC
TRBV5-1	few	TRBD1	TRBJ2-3	CASSRDRGPSDTQYF	TGCGCCAGCTCCCGAGACAGGGGGCCTTCAGATACGCAGTATTTT
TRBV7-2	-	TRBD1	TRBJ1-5	CASSLRGLGNQPQHF	TGTGCCAGCAGCCTCAGGGGGCTTGGCAATCAGCCCCAGCATTTT
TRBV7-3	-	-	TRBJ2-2	CASSLSGGSTGELFF	TGTGCCAGCAGCTTAAGTGGCGGAAGCACCGGGGAGCTGTTTTTT